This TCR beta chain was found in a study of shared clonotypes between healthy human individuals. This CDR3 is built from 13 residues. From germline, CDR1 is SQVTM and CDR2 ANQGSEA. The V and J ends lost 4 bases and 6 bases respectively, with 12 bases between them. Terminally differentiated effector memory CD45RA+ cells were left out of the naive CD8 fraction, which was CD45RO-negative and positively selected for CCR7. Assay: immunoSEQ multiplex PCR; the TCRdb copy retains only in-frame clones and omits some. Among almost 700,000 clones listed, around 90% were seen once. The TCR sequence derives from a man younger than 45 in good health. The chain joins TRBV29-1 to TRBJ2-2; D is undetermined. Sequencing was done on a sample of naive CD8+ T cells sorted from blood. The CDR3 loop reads CSVADSSAGELFF. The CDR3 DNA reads TGCAGCGTTGCTGACTCCTCCGCCGGGGAGCTGTTTTTT.